A single sample is the source of the 18 T cell receptor beta chains below, sequenced in a study of blood T cell repertoires in COVID-19. Profiled with immunoSEQ multiplex PCR; TCRdb holds only in-frame clones, not every one. The sample holds around 310,000 clones, roughly 90% seen once. Material: PBMCs or T cells enriched from blood (not recorded which). Receptors were obtained from a woman in her 30s who had recovered from COVID-19.

Worth noting for this clone: Because the CDR3's place on the DNA is in doubt, the DNA is left out and the CDR3 is given as listed by TCRdb. The CDR3 sequence: CASSLVGQGADTF. The rearrangement uses TRBV5-1 and TRBJ1-2; whether TRBD1, the table's D call, matches the DNA was not checked. From its first to its last residue, the CDR3 has 13 amino acids. Germline V lookup: CDR1 SGHRS, CDR2 YFSETQ.

This chain joins TRBV6-5 and TRBJ1-5, with TRBD1 matching 8 bases. Germline lookup yields CDR1 MNHEY and CDR2 SVGAGI. V shed 1 base and J 6 bases; nucleotides not matched to a gene: 2. This CDR3 contains 14 residues. The DNA of the CDR3 is TGTGCCAGCAGTTACTACAGGGGGAGTCAGCCCCAGCATTTT. Translation gives CASSYYRGSQPQHF.

The J gene is TRBJ1-5, the V gene TRBV19; 9 positions match TRBD1. Germline V gene data show CDR1 as LNHDA and CDR2 as SQIVND (reference sequence). V lost 0 bases and J lost 0; bases outside the gene matches: 9. The CDR3 has 19 amino acids. The CDR3 DNA is TGTGCCAGTAGTATAGATTCCAACAGGGGGCTGAGTAGCAATCAGCCCCAGCATTTT. Amino acids: CASSIDSNRGLSSNQPQHF.

The chain employs TRBV6-5 and TRBJ1-2; no definite D call. The CDR3 is 13 residues long. The V end lost 2 bases, the J end lost 13 bases, and 17 bases lay between the germline ends. The germline V gene encodes CDR1 MNHEY and CDR2 SVGAGI. The CDR3 region has the DNA TGTGCCAGCAGTTACAGCGCAAACGACCTCGGCACCTTC. Protein: CASSYSANDLGTF.

The chain has TRBV18 and TRBJ1-3; D not resolved. Trimming stripped 0 bases from V and 0 bases from J, with 12 bases between. The CDR3 extends over 17 amino acids. Germline-derived CDR1 and CDR2 are KGHSH and LQKENI. The CDR3 loop reads CASSPPLARRSGNTIYF. The CDR3 nucleotides read TGTGCCAGCTCACCACCCCTGGCCAGGCGCTCTGGAAACACCATATATTTT.

The chain couples TRBV5-4 to TRBJ1-3; D not resolved. The CDR3 spans 14 residues. CDR1 is SGHNT, CDR2 YYREEE, per germline (reference sequence). V lost 4 bases, J lost 0 bases, and 8 bases lay in between. The CDR3 region has the DNA TGTGCCAGCAGCCGACAAAACTCTGGAAACACCATATATTTT. Translation: CASSRQNSGNTIYF.

The chain combines TRBV5-1 with TRBJ2-5, with TRBD1 matching over 7 bases. Germline CDR1 and CDR2: SGHRS and YFSETQ. The CDR3 totals 14 residues. With 6 bases clipped from V and 1 base from J, the junction kept 6 bases outside the gene matches. The DNA of the CDR3 is TGCGCCAGCAAGAGGAACAGGGGCCAAGAGACCCAGTACTTC. This encodes CASKRNRGQETQYF.

J is TRBJ1-1 and V is TRBV28; D unclear. The CDR3 loop spans 16 amino acids. V lost 10 bases to trimming and J lost 7 bases, with 28 bases between them. Germline V gene data show CDR1 as MDHEN and CDR2 as SYDVKM. The CDR3 is CATKKKRRQRRHEAFF. CDR3 coding DNA: TGTGCCACCAAGAAGAAGAGAAGGCAGAGACGACATGAAGCTTTCTTT.

Turning to this clone: The germline gene is not matched at one end of the junction; a read error may be the cause. The chain employs TRBV27 and TRBJ2-2, with D unresolved. The germline gives CDR1 MNHEY, CDR2 SMNVEV (reference sequence). This CDR3 region has 13 residues. Here the CDR3 reads CASSISSTGELFF. The CDR3 DNA sequence: TGTGCCAGCAGTATATCTAGCACCGGGGAGCTGTTTTTT.

This chain connects TRBV4-1 to TRBJ1-1; TRBD1 is a possible D gene (5 bases). The V end was cut by 2 bases, the J end by 2 bases, with 9 bases between. Germline V gene lookup returns CDR1 MGHRA and CDR2 YSYEKL. The length of the CDR3 is 14 residues. The CDR3 region is CASSQMGGNTEAFF. CDR3 bases: TGCGCCAGCAGCCAAATGGGGGGTAACACTGAAGCTTTCTTT.

The J gene is TRBJ2-1, the V gene TRBV5-6, with D perhaps matching TRBD2 (5 bases). V was pared by 2 bases and J by 7 bases, with 16 bases between. CDR3 length equals 15 residues. CDR1 and CDR2 (germline): SGHDT, YYEEEE. The CDR3 region is CASSFGTGNGNEQFF. For the CDR3, the DNA is TGTGCCAGCAGCTTTGGTACGGGGAACGGGAATGAGCAGTTCTTC. The whole variable domain, filled in from reference TRBV5-6 and TRBJ2-1, reads DAGVTQSPTHLIKTRGQQVTLRCSPKSGHDTVSWYQQALGQGPQFIFQYYEEEERQRGNFPDRFSGHQFPNYSSELNVNALLLGDSALYLCASSFGTGNGNEQFFGPGTRLTVL.

The rearrangement uses TRBV7-9 and TRBJ1-1, with D maybe TRBD1 (5 bases). Germline V gene data show CDR1 as SEHNR and CDR2 as FQNEAQ (reference sequence). The CDR3 spans 16 residues. Trimming left V 6 bases short and J 7 bases short, with 24 bases between. CDR3 sequence reads: CASSQTPPTQAFEAFF. In DNA form, the CDR3 reads TGTGCCAGCAGTCAAACCCCCCCGACACAGGCGTTTGAAGCTTTCTTT.

This clone appeared a few times. The chain links TRBV29-1 to TRBJ1-4; 7 bases agree with TRBD1. CDR3 length: 15 amino acids. Trimming took 6 bases from V and 0 from J; bases not matched to a gene: 7. Per germline, CDR1 SQVTM and CDR2 ANQGSEA. The chain's CDR3 is CSVVGTDTTNEKLFF. CDR3 nucleotide sequence: TGCAGCGTCGTTGGGACAGATACAACTAATGAAAAACTGTTTTTT.

The chain has TRBV12-5 and TRBJ1-5, with D possibly TRBD1 on 5 matching bases. V lost 2 bases, J lost 0 bases, and 17 bases lay in between. CDR3 length: 18 amino acids. CDR1 is LGHNT and CDR2 is FRNRAP in the germline V gene. CDR3 sequence reads: CASGLRFWGEYSNQPQHF. The CDR3 bases are TGTGCTAGTGGTTTGCGTTTTTGGGGGGAATATAGCAATCAGCCCCAGCATTTT.

The chain is built from TRBV3-1 (or the pseudogene TRBV3-2) and TRBJ2-7; D may be TRBD2 (6 bases). This CDR3 spans 15 amino acids. Germline V CDR1 and CDR2: LGHDT, YNNKEL (reference sequence). Trimming shortened V by 0 bases and J by 5 bases, and 14 bases separated the two germline ends. CDR3 loop: CASSQELAGRDEQYF. The DNA for the CDR3 is TGTGCCAGCAGCCAAGAACTAGCCGGCCGGGACGAGCAGTACTTC.

The chain is built from TRBV2 and TRBJ1-5; D unclear. This CDR3 spans 15 amino acids. Germline V gene data show CDR1 as SNHLY and CDR2 as FYNNEI. The V and J ends lost 4 bases and 5 bases respectively, with 15 bases between them. The CDR3 bases are TGTGCCAGCAGTGCCCCACCAACATCCGATCAGCCCCAGCATTTT. It is translated as CASSAPPTSDQPQHF. The variable domain in full, completed from reference TRBV2 and TRBJ1-5, reads EPEVTQTPSHQVTQMGQEVILRCVPISNHLYFYWYRQILGQKVEFLVSFYNNEISEKSEIFDDQFSVERPDGSNFTLKIRSTKLEDSAMYFCASSAPPTSDQPQHFGDGTRLSIL.

The J gene is TRBJ1-5, the V gene TRBV4-1, with no clear D. V dropped 1 base and J dropped 3 bases, with 4 bases sitting between them. This CDR3 has 13 residues. Germline assignment: CDR1 MGHRA and CDR2 YSYEKL. This chain's CDR3 is CASSQVLNQPQHF. Written as DNA, the CDR3 is TGCGCCAGCAGCCAAGTTCTCAATCAGCCCCAGCATTTT.

The V call is TRBV19, the J call TRBJ2-1, with 10 bases lining up with TRBD2. The CDR3 is 15 residues long. V gave up 5 bases and J gave up 9 bases; unmatched junction bases: 10. CDR1 is LNHDA and CDR2 is SQIVND in the germline V gene (reference sequence). The CDR3 protein is CASSPWEGLAIEQFF. The CDR3 DNA reads as TGTGCCAGTAGTCCCTGGGAGGGACTAGCGATTGAGCAGTTCTTC.